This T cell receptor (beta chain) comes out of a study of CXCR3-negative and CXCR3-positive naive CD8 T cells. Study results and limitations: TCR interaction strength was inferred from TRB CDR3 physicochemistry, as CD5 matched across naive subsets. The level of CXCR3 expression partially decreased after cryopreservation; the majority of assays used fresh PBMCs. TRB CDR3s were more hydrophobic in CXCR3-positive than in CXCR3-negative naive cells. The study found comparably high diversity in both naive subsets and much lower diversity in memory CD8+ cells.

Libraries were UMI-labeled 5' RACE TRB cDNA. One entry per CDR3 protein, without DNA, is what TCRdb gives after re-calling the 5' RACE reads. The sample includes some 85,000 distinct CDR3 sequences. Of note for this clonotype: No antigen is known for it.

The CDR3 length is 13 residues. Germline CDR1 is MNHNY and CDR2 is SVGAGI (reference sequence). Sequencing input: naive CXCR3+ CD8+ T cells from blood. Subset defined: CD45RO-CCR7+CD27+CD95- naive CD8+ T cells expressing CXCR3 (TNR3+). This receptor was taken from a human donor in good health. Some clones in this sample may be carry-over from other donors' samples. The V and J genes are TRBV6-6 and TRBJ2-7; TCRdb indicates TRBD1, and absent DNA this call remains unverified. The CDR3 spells CASSPQQGYEQYF.